This TCR beta chain originates from a study of tumor-infiltrating lymphocytes in primary liver carcinoma (dated by TCRdb to the late 2010s). In the study overall: Of the five patients, three men and two women aged 30 to 69 years, four had hepatocellular carcinoma and one had combined HCC and intrahepatic cholangiocarcinoma. The five patients had tumors of stage T1-T3 N0M0, with maximum diameters ranging from about 4 to 11 cm. A total of 35 or so specimens from 5 patients went through TCRbeta repertoire sequencing, namely 25 tumor regions, 5 adjacent noncancerous liver tissues and 5 peripheral blood samples. To link TCRbeta repertoire diversity with the local molecular phenotype, the roughly 23 tumor region samples were profiled using Agilent mRNA microarrays. Repertoires from technical replicates were highly reproducible, with mean shared-clone rates roughly 0.87 and correlation coefficients above 0.95. Across five regions of each liver tumor, along with adjacent normal tissue and blood, the study brought together TCRbeta repertoire sequencing, expression microarrays and whole-exome sequencing. Samples yielded roughly 3.65 to 7.5 million productive TCRbeta reads; read depth did not differ significantly between tissue types.

From cysteine to phenylalanine, the CDR3 is 17 amino acids long. The sequence is cut down to CDR3 DNA, 51 bases in frame from base 1. CDR1 and CDR2, looked up from the germline V gene, are MGHRA and YSYEKL. TCRbeta-specific cDNA was reverse-transcribed from roughly 500 ng total RNA using a constant-region primer and ProtoScript II reverse transcriptase. TCRbeta libraries were built with three nested multiplex PCR rounds, a slightly modified ARM-PCR procedure. Each of the first two PCR rounds ran for around 9 cycles and used multiplex TRBV1-TRBV30 forward primers together with a Cbeta reverse primer. A final 25-cycle PCR with Deep VentR polymerase added sample barcodes and Illumina adapters. Before sequencing, amplicons of 200-500 bp were gel-purified using a QIAquick gel extraction kit. An Illumina HiSeq 2500 was used to sequence the TCRbeta amplicons, generating 250-bp paired-end reads. On the study's bioinformatics: To recover full CDR3 sequences, reads were quality-trimmed using Trimmomatic v0.33 and paired reads were then merged using FLASH v1.2.11. MiGEC v1.2.1b assigned V, D and J germline segments to the rearranged TCRbeta sequences. Clonotype statistics and Shannon-Wiener diversity indices were calculated with VDJtools v1.0.0. Except for diversity analysis, only the 250 most abundant clonotypes of each sample were used in subsequent analyses to reduce sampling bias. The public reads were reanalyzed by TCRdb: fastp trimming at Q25, MiXCR alignment, in-frame beta chains only. For every CDR3 protein sequence, its rows merge into one entry that carries the most common genes and DNA. It is TCRdb's table, rather than the study itself, that gives the V and J calls and clone size. Recorded for this sample are 20,000 to 25,000 distinct CDR3 sequences; around 72% of them occurred a single time. The biggest ten clones account for 41% of the sample.

What the work shows at the level of the full study, not this receptor alone: Only roughly 8-25% of top clones appeared in all five regions of a tumor, which suggests that tumor-infiltrating T cells are spatially heterogeneous. Only four or five patients were included in the study, and the authors note that the findings should be validated in a larger study. Repertoire overlap was higher between tumor regions (mean roughly 35%) than tumor-adjacent (approximately 17%) or tumor-blood (about 15%) pairs, consistent with antigen-driven expansion. Because the samples were bulk and unsorted, CD4+ and CD8+ T cell repertoires could not be compared. Compared with blood, tumors had a significantly larger share of the repertoire taken up by the top 250 clones (p = 0.039). Because only the TCR beta chain was sequenced and unpaired alpha chains were not captured, true repertoire diversity is likely underestimated.

Turning to this clonotype: This clone's antigen is unknown. One end of the junction fails to match germline, which may point to a read error.

Without any cell sorting, total RNA and DNA were co-extracted from about 20-30 mg of bulk tissue using the AllPrep DNA/RNA mini kit. Between November 2015 and March 2016, a few patients in China with histopathologically diagnosed primary liver carcinoma had surgical resection. At the time of sampling, the patients were treatment-naive and had chronic HBV infection. Each tumor was sampled at five spatially separated regions: the superior, inferior, left-lateral and right-lateral poles and the tumor centre. Histology showed that every tumor sample contained more than 80% viable tumor cells. Fresh tumor and adjacent tissue pieces were bisected; one half was stored in RNAlater at -80°C, the other sent for histology.

The TCR sequence derives from a middle-aged man with primary liver carcinoma and hepatitis B virus infection. The chain links TRBV4-1 with TRBJ2-1; TRBD2 is perhaps the D gene, given 6 matching bases. Input material: liver tumor tissue from sampling region 1. This specimen's cell subset or site label, interpreted: tumor region T1, superior pole. The bases are TGCGCTAGCAGTCAAGATCTACCGACTAGAAGAGTGTTCGGGCAGTTCTTC. This is translated as CASSQDLPTRRVFGQFF.